Listed below are T cell receptor beta chains from one sample, sequenced in a study of blood T cells in healthy people across ages. One entry per CDR3 protein, called by TCRdb with MiXCR from the 5' RACE reads. The table has more than 1 million distinct CDR3 sequences, around 45% seen once. The specimen sequenced was blood. The receptors derive from a woman aged 55-75 years in good health. Both conserved end residues are part of each CDR3. The D gene is left open where the match is weak. Clone size is given for some rows only: seen once, a few or many times, or a class if the clone is expanded.

TRBJ2-2,TRBV29-1,.,.,CSVVVSAGELFF,TGCAGCGTTGTGGTATCGGCCGGGGAGCTGTTTTTT
TRBJ2-7,TRBV3-1,.,.,CASSPSFQGREQYF,TGTGCCAGCAGCCCCTCTTTTCAGGGACGGGAGCAGTACTTC
TRBJ2-1,TRBV9,TRBD2,.,CASSVTSGGADEQFF,TGTGCCAGCAGCGTTACTAGCGGGGGGGCTGATGAGCAGTTCTTC
TRBJ2-7,TRBV30,.,.,CAWSVIQGLSEQYF,TGTGCCTGGAGTGTAATCCAGGGACTCAGCGAGCAGTACTTC
TRBJ2-3,TRBV13,TRBD2,.,CASNQAGMGGDTQYF,TGTGCCAGCAACCAAGCGGGGATGGGGGGAGATACGCAGTATTTT
TRBJ1-2,TRBV11-2,.,.,CATNYGYTF,TGTGCCACCAACTATGGCTACACCTTC
TRBJ2-3,TRBV10-1,TRBD2,.,CASSDLTSGGTDTQYF,TGCGCCAGCAGTGACCTGACTAGCGGGGGGACAGATACGCAGTATTTT
TRBJ1-1,TRBV20-1,.,few,CSARAQGITEAFF,TGCAGTGCTAGAGCGCAGGGCATCACTGAAGCTTTCTTT
TRBJ2-1,TRBV20-1,TRBD1,.,CSAVGQRYNEQFF,TGCAGTGCTGTGGGACAGCGGTACAATGAGCAGTTCTTC
TRBJ2-5,TRBV6-2/TRBV6-3,TRBD2,many,CASSPRLAGGAPRQETQYF,TGTGCCAGCAGCCCCCGACTAGCGGGAGGCGCCCCTAGACAAGAGACCCAGTACTTC
TRBJ2-5,TRBV7-6,TRBD1,.,CASSLAGGISETQYF,TGTGCCAGCAGCTTGGCAGGGGGAATCTCGGAGACCCAGTACTTC
TRBJ2-1,TRBV6-5,.,.,CASRPSTRGEQFF,TGTGCCAGCAGACCGTCGACTAGAGGCGAGCAGTTCTTC
TRBJ2-1,TRBV11-2,TRBD2,.,CASSLDGGDYNEQFF,TGTGCCAGCAGCTTAGATGGGGGGGACTACAATGAGCAGTTCTTC
TRBJ2-6,TRBV20-1,.,.,CSARDPMRGDSGANVLTF,TGCAGTGCTAGAGACCCAATGAGGGGGGACTCTGGGGCCAACGTCCTGACTTTC
TRBJ2-3,TRBV6-5,.,.,CASSYWRGGGADTQYF,TGTGCCAGCAGTTACTGGCGGGGAGGGGGCGCAGATACGCAGTATTTT
TRBJ2-1,TRBV4-2,TRBD2,few,CASSQVPGLAGPSSYNEQFF,TGTGCCAGCAGCCAGGTTCCGGGACTAGCGGGACCTAGCTCCTACAATGAGCAGTTCTTC
TRBJ1-2,TRBV5-1,TRBD1,.,CASSLDGQGASGYTF,TGCGCCAGCAGCTTGGATGGGCAGGGGGCATCTGGCTACACCTTC
TRBJ2-3,TRBV20-1,.,.,CSAKNGHTSTDTQYF,TGCAGTGCGAAGAACGGACACACAAGCACAGATACGCAGTATTTT
TRBJ2-1,TRBV20-1,TRBD1,.,CSTRDRAWNEQFF,TGCAGTACTAGAGACAGGGCCTGGAATGAGCAGTTCTTC
TRBJ2-1,TRBV5-1,.,.,CASSLGAPMYNEQFF,TGCGCCAGCAGCTTGGGGGCGCCTATGTACAATGAGCAGTTCTTC
TRBJ2-7,TRBV9,TRBD2,many,CASSPGTSDEQYF,TGTGCCAGCAGCCCCGGGACTAGCGACGAGCAGTACTTC
TRBJ2-5,TRBV27,TRBD2,.,CASSGGGNEQYF,TGTGCCAGCAGCGGGGGGGGGAATGAGCAGTACTTC
TRBJ2-7,TRBV19,TRBD2,.,CASSPLAGEGEQYF,TGTGCCAGTAGTCCCCTAGCGGGAGAGGGTGAGCAGTACTTC
TRBJ1-2,TRBV7-9,.,.,CASSLQGRNYGYTF,TGTGCCAGCAGCTTACAGGGTCGGAACTATGGCTACACCTTC
TRBJ1-5,TRBV6-2/TRBV6-3,TRBD1,few,CASSQAGGGQPQHF,TGTGCCAGCAGTCAGGCAGGGGGCGGTCAGCCCCAGCATTTT
TRBJ1-5,TRBV27,.,few,CASSVGRINQPQHF,TGTGCCAGCAGCGTGGGACGGATCAATCAGCCCCAGCATTTT
TRBJ2-6,TRBV5-1,TRBD1,few,CASSLETTGGGGANVLTF,TGCGCCAGCAGCTTGGAAACGACAGGGGGCGGTGGGGCCAACGTCCTGACTTTC
TRBJ1-6,TRBV10-3,.,few,CAISELSGDSPLHF,TGTGCCATCAGTGAGTTGTCAGGGGATTCACCCCTCCACTTT
TRBJ2-4,TRBV12-3/TRBV12-4,.,.,CASSSSLGLKNIQYF,TGTGCCAGCAGTTCTTCCTTGGGCTTAAAAAACATTCAGTACTTC
TRBJ1-2,TRBV27,.,.,CASSLTWRDGYTF,TGTGCCAGCAGCCTCACCTGGCGAGACGGCTACACCTTC
TRBJ2-3,TRBV28,.,once,CASSSPGDSDTDTQYF,TGTGCCAGCAGTTCCCCGGGGGACAGTGACACAGATACGCAGTATTTT
TRBJ1-4,TRBV7-2,.,few,CASSPAGAANEKLFF,TGTGCCAGCAGTCCCGCGGGGGCTGCTAATGAAAAACTGTTTTTT
TRBJ1-5,TRBV20-1,TRBD1,.,CSARGGQGGNQPQHF,TGCAGTGCTAGAGGAGGACAGGGGGGCAATCAGCCCCAGCATTTT
TRBJ2-2,TRBV7-2,TRBD1,.,CAGSVRQGLSTGELFF,TGTGCCGGCAGCGTCCGACAGGGCTTGAGCACCGGGGAGCTGTTTTTT
TRBJ2-3,TRBV20-1,TRBD2,few,CSARDPSGGGTDTQYF,TGCAGTGCTAGAGATCCCTCGGGAGGGGGGACAGATACGCAGTATTTT
TRBJ2-7,TRBV5-1,.,.,CASPVQDRKEYEQYF,TGCGCCAGCCCCGTACAGGACCGCAAAGAATACGAGCAGTACTTC
TRBJ2-5,TRBV7-9,.,few,CASSLGEGSQETQYF,TGTGCCAGCAGCTTGGGGGAAGGAAGTCAAGAGACCCAGTACTTC
TRBJ2-3,TRBV24-1,.,.,CATSPGGEATDTQYF,TGTGCCACCTCTCCAGGGGGGGAGGCCACAGATACGCAGTATTTT
TRBJ1-6,TRBV4-1,.,.,CASSQAAGRVSPLHF,TGCGCCAGCAGCCAAGCGGCAGGGAGGGTATCACCCCTCCACTTT
TRBJ1-2,TRBV2,.,few,CATTTANYGYTF,TGTGCCACCACGACAGCGAACTATGGCTACACCTTC
TRBJ2-3,TRBV11-2,.,.,CASSLIGRDGTDTQYF,TGTGCCAGCAGCTTAATCGGCAGGGACGGCACAGATACGCAGTATTTT
TRBJ2-1,TRBV2,.,.,CASRAGGDNEQFF,TGTGCCAGCAGGGCCGGGGGAGACAATGAGCAGTTCTTC
TRBJ2-5,TRBV5-1,TRBD2,.,CASSLAGLASGKGETQYF,TGCGCCAGCAGCTTAGCGGGGCTGGCTAGCGGGAAAGGAGAGACCCAGTACTTC
TRBJ2-7,TRBV28,.,few,CASAGGWDSYEQYF,TGTGCCAGCGCAGGTGGGTGGGACTCCTACGAGCAGTACTTC
TRBJ2-3,TRBV4-3,TRBD2,.,CASSLGLAMSTDTQYF,TGCGCCAGCAGCCTCGGACTAGCGATGAGCACAGATACGCAGTATTTT
TRBJ2-1,TRBV7-7,.,.,CASSVQGVHNEQFF,TGTGCCAGCAGCGTCCAGGGTGTGCACAATGAGCAGTTCTTC